These 25 T cell receptor beta chains share one sample of origin, sequenced in a study of T-cell memory formation after mild COVID-19. TCRdb recomputed calls from the 5' RACE reads with MiXCR, one row per CDR3 protein. This sample carries some 40,000 distinct CDR3 sequences, about a tenth of them seen once, and the ten largest clones take roughly 12%. Sequenced sample: PBMCs or a T cell subset sorted from them (not recorded which). The receptors come from an adult woman who had mild COVID-19 (a few samples of this study predate the infection). Cell type and time point are not known.

This clonotype was observed at least ten times. The chain recombines TRBV6-5 with TRBJ2-3; unclear D gene. Germline-derived CDR1 and CDR2 are MNHEY and SVGAGI. This CDR3 contains 13 residues. Trimming cost V 4 bases and J 6 bases, with 11 bases left between them. CDR3 amino acids: CASSFYRSDTQYF. CDR3 sequence (DNA): TGTGCCAGCAGTTTTTACCGATCCGATACGCAGTATTTT.

This clonotype has a count of ten or more. The chain combines TRBV6-6 with TRBJ1-1; D unresolved. Trimming left V 4 bases short and J 3 bases short, with 3 bases between. The germline CDR1 and CDR2 sequences are MNHNY and SVGAGI (reference sequence). The CDR3 has 11 residues. The CDR3 DNA reads as TGTGCCAGCAGTTTGTACACTGAAGCTTTCTTT. This encodes CASSLYTEAFF.

This clonotype showed up just a few times. The chain carries TRBV20-1 and TRBJ2-4, with 9 bases matching TRBD2. J was trimmed by 0 bases and V by 1 base; bases with no gene match: 7. Germline CDR1 reads DFQATT; CDR2 reads SNEGSKA (reference sequence). The CDR3 sequence is 17 residues long. In DNA, the CDR3 is TGCAGTGCTAGAGTACTAGCGGGTCTCGGAGCCAAAAACATTCAGTACTTC. This encodes CSARVLAGLGAKNIQYF.

V and J are TRBV3-1 and TRBJ2-7; 9 bases line up with TRBD1. J was trimmed by 3 bases and V by 4 bases; bases with no gene match: 7. Germline V lookup: CDR1 LGHDT, CDR2 YNNKEL (reference sequence). The CDR3 spans 15 residues. As DNA, the CDR3 is TGTGCCAGCAGCCTGCTAGGGACAGGGATCTACGAGCAGTACTTC. Protein sequence: CASSLLGTGIYEQYF.

This clonotype has ten or more counts. This rearrangement joins TRBV15 to TRBJ2-7; D not certain. V lost 3 bases to trimming and J lost 7 bases, with 10 bases between them. The CDR3 loop spans 12 amino acids. Germline CDR1 LNHNV, CDR2 YYDKDF (reference sequence). The CDR3 region is CATSSDRKEQYF. The CDR3 DNA sequence: TGTGCCACCAGCAGTGACCGGAAGGAGCAGTACTTC.

This clonotype was seen repeatedly, ten times or more. The chain links TRBV2 to TRBJ2-1; 8 bases match TRBD1. V lost 6 bases and J lost 15; bases outside the gene matches: 10. This CDR3 is built from 12 residues. The V gene's germline CDR1 is SNHLY and CDR2 FYNNEI. CDR3 loop: CASRPGQGMWFF. CDR3 bases: TGTGCCAGCAGGCCAGGACAGGGTATGTGGTTCTTC.

This clonotype was counted a few times. The CDR3 loop reads CASNNGGADTQYF. The CDR3 coding sequence is TGTGCCAGCAACAATGGAGGGGCGGATACGCAGTATTTT. The chain has TRBV7-3 and TRBJ2-3; TRBD2 might be the D (6 bases). V was pared by 7 bases and J by 6 bases, with 14 bases between. CDR1 is SGHTA, CDR2 FQGTGA, per germline. There are 13 residues in the CDR3.

There are a few counts of this clonotype. The V call is TRBV7-2, the J call TRBJ2-7, with 10 bases fitting TRBD2. There are 16 residues in the CDR3. V was clipped by 5 bases and J by 4 bases; unmatched bases: 11. Germline V gives CDR1 SGHTA, CDR2 FQGNSA. Here the CDR3 DNA reads TGTGCCAGCAGCAAGACTAGCGGGTCCTCCGGGTACGAGCAGTACTTC. It codes for CASSKTSGSSGYEQYF.

This clonotype was seen only a few times. The rearrangement uses TRBV20-1 and TRBJ1-1; no reliable D call. CDR1 is DFQATT, CDR2 SNEGSKA, per germline (reference sequence). V shed 1 base and J shed 1 base, with 7 bases lying between them. The CDR3 is 13 residues long. The CDR3 reads CSARAQPNTEAFF. The CDR3 nucleotides are TGCAGTGCTAGAGCCCAGCCGAACACTGAAGCTTTCTTT.

This clonotype was seen many times. The rearrangement links TRBV5-1 to TRBJ2-5; TRBD2 is a possible D gene (7 bases). The CDR3 runs 15 residues. Germline V lookup: CDR1 SGHRS, CDR2 YFSETQ. Trimming cost V 1 base and J 1 base, with 11 bases left between them. The DNA of the CDR3 is TGCGCCAGCAGCTTGTCGGGGGGCGTCCAAGAGACCCAGTACTTC. Its translation: CASSLSGGVQETQYF.

This clonotype was observed a few times. This rearrangement joins TRBV9 to TRBJ2-1, with TRBD2 identical over 7 bases. The J segment lost 8 bases and the V segment lost 0 bases, leaving 5 bases of the junction unmatched. The V gene's germline CDR1 is SGDLS and CDR2 YYNGEE. The CDR3 has 14 amino acids. CDR3 sequence reads: CASSVEAGDDEQFF. The DNA of the CDR3 is TGTGCCAGCAGCGTAGAGGCGGGGGACGATGAGCAGTTCTTC.

This clonotype turned up a few times. The chain couples TRBV19 to TRBJ2-1; no definite D call. The V gene lost 7 bases and the J gene lost 8 bases, with 21 bases spanning the gap. CDR3 length equals 15 residues. Germline CDR1 reads LNHDA; CDR2 reads SQIVND (reference sequence). The CDR3 is CASTTLRSGLDEQFF. The CDR3 DNA sequence: TGTGCCAGTACGACGCTAAGATCTGGTTTGGATGAGCAGTTCTTC.

This clonotype has a count of ten or more. The chain combines TRBV7-6 with TRBJ2-2; the match to TRBD1 covers 12 bases. The V gene's germline CDR1 is SGHVS and CDR2 FNYEAQ. The CDR3 is 20 amino acids. The ends lost 4 bases at V and 3 bases at J; junction bases unmatched: 15. As DNA, the CDR3 is TGTGCCAGCAGCTCCGTCCCAACCGGGACAGGGGGCCGATACACCGGGGAGCTGTTTTTT. Translated, it gives CASSSVPTGTGGRYTGELFF.

This clonotype was counted between two and nine times. The chain has TRBV6-5 and TRBJ2-1; 7 nucleotides align to TRBD2. The CDR3 totals 12 residues. V gave up 5 bases and J gave up 9 bases; unmatched junction bases: 4. Germline values: CDR1 MNHEY, CDR2 SVGAGI. CDR3 loop: CASSRTGGEQFF. The CDR3 region has the DNA TGTGCCAGCAGTCGGACGGGGGGTGAGCAGTTCTTC.

The chain has TRBV30 and TRBJ1-5; no firm D call. This CDR3 comprises 13 residues. Looked up from germline, CDR1 is GTSNPN and CDR2 is SVGIG (reference sequence). Trimming took off 0 bases at V and 0 bases at J, with 3 bases between the two ends. DNA for the CDR3: TGTGCCTGGAGTGTGGGTAGCAATCAGCCCCAGCATTTT. This gives the protein CAWSVGSNQPQHF.

The chain has TRBV12-3 or TRBV12-4 and TRBJ1-1; no reliable D call. With 3 bases removed from V and 4 bases from J, the gap between germline ends came to 12 bases. CDR3 length equals 14 residues. The CDR3 DNA reads TGTGCCAGCAGTTTTGGGAAAGTAAGCACTGAAGCTTTCTTT. This sequence encodes CASSFGKVSTEAFF.

This clonotype came up many times. The chain employs TRBV7-9 and TRBJ2-1, with D unclear. This CDR3 contains 14 residues. In germline, CDR1 is SEHNR, CDR2 FQNEAQ (reference sequence). Trimming removed 5 bases at V and 8 bases at J, with 16 bases between. The CDR3: CASSLIRSVDEQFF. CDR3 DNA sequence: TGTGCCAGCAGCCTAATCAGATCTGTCGATGAGCAGTTCTTC. The variable domain in full, with the rest retrieved from reference TRBV7-9 and TRBJ2-1, is DTGVSQNPRHKITKRGQNVTFRCDPISEHNRLYWYRQTLGQGPEFLTYFQNEAQLEKSRLLSDRFSAERPKGSFSTLEIQRTEQGDSAMYLCASSLIRSVDEQFFGPGTRLTVL.

The chain recombines TRBV6-2 or TRBV6-3 with TRBJ2-5, with D tentatively TRBD2 (6 bases). The CDR3 consists of 12 residues. Germline V CDR1 and CDR2: MNHEY, SVGEGT. Trimming removed 7 bases at V and 5 bases at J, with 11 bases between. CDR3 nucleotides: TGTGCCAGCAAATATAGCGGCGAGACCCAGTACTTC. Translated, it gives CASKYSGETQYF.

This clonotype is classed as medium-sized. The V call is TRBV5-1, the J call TRBJ2-5, with a possible D match to TRBD1 (6 bases). V was shortened by 3 bases and J by 4 bases, with 13 bases between the two germline ends. The CDR3 extends over 14 amino acids. Germline-derived CDR1 and CDR2 are SGHRS and YFSETQ. CDR3 sequence reads: CASSSGQGRETQYF. The DNA for the CDR3 is TGCGCCAGCAGCTCCGGGCAGGGGAGAGAGACCCAGTACTTC.

This clonotype came up a few times. V gene TRBV20-1 combines with J gene TRBJ1-2; D is unclear. The germline gives CDR1 DFQATT, CDR2 SNEGSKA (reference sequence). The V end lost 1 base, the J end lost 0 bases, and 3 bases lay between the germline ends. The CDR3 loop spans 12 amino acids. CDR3 DNA: TGCAGTGCTAGAGGCGCTAACTATGGCTACACCTTC. Its protein is CSARGANYGYTF.

There are many counts of this clonotype. The chain couples TRBV5-5 to TRBJ1-5; D unclear. Germline CDR1 reads SGHKS; CDR2 reads YYEKEE (reference sequence). V lost 4 bases, J lost 0 bases, and 17 bases lay in between. This CDR3 is 17 amino acids long. CDR3 amino acids: CASSPLGGDGSNQPQHF. DNA for the CDR3: TGTGCCAGCAGCCCCCTCGGCGGAGACGGTAGCAATCAGCCCCAGCATTTT.

V gene TRBV6-2 or TRBV6-3 combines with J gene TRBJ2-1; possible D gene TRBD1, 6 bases. This CDR3 contains 16 residues. The V gene's germline CDR1 is MNHEY and CDR2 SVGEGT. The ends were cut back, 6 bases at V and 4 bases at J, with 19 bases in the middle. CDR3 DNA: TGTGCCAGCAGCCTCCAGGGTAGGGGGTTTTACAATGAGCAGTTCTTC. Amino acid sequence: CASSLQGRGFYNEQFF.

The chain uses TRBV18 and TRBJ1-2; D is perhaps TRBD1 (6 bases). In germline, CDR1 is KGHSH, CDR2 LQKENI. The CDR3 spans 13 residues. Trimming pared 4 bases from V and 5 bases from J, leaving 11 bases between. CDR3 amino acids: CASSRTDGYGYTF. The CDR3 DNA reads as TGTGCCAGCTCACGGACAGACGGATATGGCTACACCTTC.

This clonotype was seen repeatedly, ten times or more. The rearrangement joins TRBV6-2 or TRBV6-3 to TRBJ2-2; 10 bases agree with TRBD2. CDR3 length: 16 residues. Germline lookup yields CDR1 MNHEY and CDR2 SVGEGT. The V gene end was trimmed by 2 bases and the J gene end by 3 bases; junction bases not matched to a gene: 3. CDR3 protein: CASSYGLAGDTGELFF. For the CDR3, the DNA is TGTGCCAGCAGTTACGGCCTAGCGGGAGACACCGGGGAGCTGTTTTTT.

V usage is TRBV5-1 and J usage is TRBJ2-2; D remains unclear. The CDR3 length is 14 residues. The V gene's germline CDR1 is SGHRS and CDR2 YFSETQ. Trimming left V 2 bases short and J 4 bases short, with 9 bases between. CDR3 sequence (DNA): TGCGCCAGCAGCTTTAGGGCGGTCACCGGGGAGCTGTTTTTT. It translates to CASSFRAVTGELFF.